The 3 T cell receptor beta chains below all came from one sample that was sequenced in a study of early T cells in non-severe SARS-CoV-2 infection. Via MiXCR, TCRdb re-called the 5' RACE reads, giving one row per CDR3 protein. Of tens of thousands of distinct CDR3 sequences in the sample, 13% were seen once. Source material: whole blood. These TCRs come from an adult who was a healthcare worker with PCR-confirmed SARS-CoV-2 infection or an uninfected control (not recorded which).

This clonotype has only a few counts. The chain joins TRBV6-6 to TRBJ2-5, with a tentative D call TRBD1 (5 bases). CDR1 is MNHNY and CDR2 is SVGAGI in the germline V gene (reference sequence). The V end was cut by 0 bases, the J end by 2 bases, with 13 bases between. This CDR3 comprises 16 residues. The CDR3 DNA reads as TGTGCCAGCAGTTACTCTCCTAGGGGCAGGCAAGAGACCCAGTACTTC. Protein product: CASSYSPRGRQETQYF.

V and J are TRBV7-2 and TRBJ2-7; D is uncertain. Trimming pared 6 bases from V and 6 bases from J, leaving 15 bases between. The CDR3 is made up of 13 amino acids. Germline V gene sequence: CDR1 SGHTA, CDR2 FQGNSA. CDR3 sequence (DNA): TGTGCCAGCAGTCAACAGACGAGAGCCGAGCAGTACTTC. Amino acid sequence: CASSQQTRAEQYF.

This clonotype was observed at least ten times. This chain links TRBV10-2 with TRBJ2-1; TRBD2 matches 13 bases. The junction had 11 bases not matched to a gene; V was cut back by 5 bases and J by 4 bases. CDR1 is WSHSY and CDR2 is SAAADI in the germline V gene. This CDR3 spans 18 amino acids. The CDR3 loop reads CASSPTSGGAVGYNEQFF. The CDR3 DNA reads TGCGCCAGCAGTCCAACTAGCGGGGGGGCAGTTGGATACAATGAGCAGTTCTTC.